These 18 T cell receptor beta chains came from one sample sequenced in a study of T cells after yellow fever vaccination. Each CDR3 protein gets one entry after TCRdb re-called the 5' RACE reads with MiXCR. The table records around 600,000 distinct CDR3 sequences, over 9% of them present only once. This specimen was PBMCs, taken on the day of the yellow fever booster vaccination. The receptor set was obtained from a man aged 25 to 45 who received the YFV17D yellow fever vaccine.

This clonotype was recorded a few times. The chain carries TRBV18 and TRBJ1-5, with 7 bases aligning to TRBD1. V gave up 5 bases and J gave up 3 bases; unmatched junction bases: 4. The CDR3 runs to 14 residues. Germline V gives CDR1 KGHSH, CDR2 LQKENI. This CDR3 reads CASSKGGINQPQHF. The CDR3 DNA sequence: TGTGCCAGCTCAAAAGGGGGCATCAATCAGCCCCAGCATTTT.

V gene TRBV12-3 or TRBV12-4 combines with J gene TRBJ2-6; D gene ambiguous. V lost 2 bases and J lost 0, with 14 bases in between. The CDR3 is made up of 18 amino acids. The CDR3 bases are TGTGCCAGCAGTTTATTGCAGAATCTACTCTCTGGGGCCAACGTCCTGACTTTC. This encodes CASSLLQNLLSGANVLTF.

This chain uses TRBV6-1 with TRBJ2-7; possibly TRBD1 or TRBD2 for D (5 bases each). V gave up 10 bases and J gave up 7 bases, with 20 bases separating them. There are 13 residues in the CDR3. CDR1 MNHNS and CDR2 SASEGT come from the germline V gene. Here the CDR3 reads CATHGTTLGEQYF. In DNA form, the CDR3 reads TGTGCCACCCACGGGACCACTCTTGGAGAGCAGTACTTC.

This clonotype was recorded a few times. The chain uses TRBV7-6 and TRBJ2-3; D gene ambiguous. There are 13 residues in the CDR3. Per the germline V gene, CDR1 is SGHVS and CDR2 is FNYEAQ. The V end lost 1 base, the J end lost 6 bases, and 8 bases lay between the germline ends. The CDR3 coding sequence is TGTGCCAGCAGCTTAGTCAGCGTTGATACGCAGTATTTT. Protein sequence: CASSLVSVDTQYF.

CDR3 bases: TGCGCCAGCAGCCAAGCTGCCGGGACTAGGGTCACAGATACGCAGTATTTT. Protein sequence: CASSQAAGTRVTDTQYF. V is TRBV4-3 and J is TRBJ2-3, with TRBD2 matching over 8 bases. From germline, CDR1 is LGHNA and CDR2 YSLEER. This CDR3 comprises 17 residues. V was clipped by 1 base and J by 2 bases; unmatched bases: 8.

This clonotype has a count of ten or more. The chain joins TRBV10-3 to TRBJ2-2; 7 bases are shared with TRBD2. V trimming: 6 bases; J trimming: 4 bases; junction bases outside the gene matches: 14. Germline assignment: CDR1 ENHRY and CDR2 SYGVKD. The length of the CDR3 is 17 residues. The CDR3 DNA follows: TGTGCCATCAGGGTGGTGGCGGGAGAAGAGAGCACCGGGGAGCTGTTTTTT. Protein sequence: CAIRVVAGEESTGELFF.

The chain employs TRBV20-1 and TRBJ2-7; 7 positions match TRBD2. Germline CDR1 and CDR2: DFQATT and SNEGSKA (reference sequence). The CDR3 loop spans 13 amino acids. Trimming took 2 bases from V and 6 from J; bases not matched to a gene: 7. CDR3 sequence (DNA): TGCAGTGCTAGAAACCTAGCGGCGGGCGAGCAGTACTTC. Translating gives CSARNLAAGEQYF.

This clonotype was detected a few times. The chain's CDR3 is CASSQVGDSRGEQYF. For the CDR3, the DNA is TGCGCCAGCAGCCAAGTAGGCGACAGCCGGGGCGAGCAGTACTTC. This sequence joins TRBV4-3 and TRBJ2-7; D possibly matches TRBD1 or TRBD2 (5 bases each). The ends were cut back, 1 base at V and 6 bases at J, with 16 bases in the middle. This CDR3 spans 15 amino acids. Per the germline V gene, CDR1 is LGHNA and CDR2 is YSLEER.

Only a few counts were recorded for this clonotype. The genes are TRBV5-1 and TRBJ2-7, with D hard to call. Deletions cut 0 bases from V and 5 bases from J, with 12 bases between. Germline values: CDR1 SGHRS, CDR2 YFSETQ. The CDR3 loop spans 14 amino acids. The CDR3 sequence is CASSLEGRKDEQYF. In DNA form, the CDR3 reads TGCGCCAGCAGCTTGGAAGGAAGAAAAGACGAGCAGTACTTC.

This clonotype was counted a few times. The genes are TRBV5-1 and TRBJ2-1; maybe TRBD1 (6 bases). The CDR3 is 12 residues long. Germline V lookup: CDR1 SGHRS, CDR2 YFSETQ. The germline V and J ends were trimmed by 6 bases and 6 bases, with 10 bases remaining between them. CDR3 bases: TGCGCCAGCAACTTACAGGGCAATGAGCAGTTCTTC. Its translation is CASNLQGNEQFF.

This clonotype has only a few counts. The chain carries TRBV5-1 and TRBJ1-1; TRBD1 is a possible D gene (5 bases). The germline gives CDR1 SGHRS, CDR2 YFSETQ. This CDR3 is 12 amino acids long. The germline V and J ends were trimmed by 4 bases and 7 bases, with 11 bases remaining between them. The CDR3 nucleotides read TGCGCCAGCAGCCAGGGTGGAGTTGAAGCTTTCTTT. Translating it yields CASSQGGVEAFF.

This clonotype was recorded a few times. The genes are TRBV12-3 or TRBV12-4 and TRBJ1-2; D possibly corresponds to TRBD1 (6 bases). This CDR3 region has 13 residues. Trimming left V 6 bases short and J 3 bases short, with 11 bases between. In DNA form, the CDR3 reads TGTGCCAGCAGGGACACAGGGTACTATGGCTACACCTTC. Protein product: CASRDTGYYGYTF.

This sequence joins TRBV6-5 and TRBJ2-2, with D maybe TRBD2 (6 bases). Per germline, CDR1 MNHEY and CDR2 SVGAGI. CDR3 size: 17 residues. The ends were cut back, 4 bases at V and 6 bases at J, with 21 bases in the middle. Here the CDR3 reads CASSSPWGESGAGELFF. The CDR3 DNA follows: TGTGCCAGCAGTTCCCCTTGGGGGGAGTCAGGCGCCGGGGAGCTGTTTTTT.

This clonotype turned up a few times. CDR3 region: CASSALDSFKTQYF. CDR3 bases: TGTGCCAGCAGCGCACTAGACAGTTTCAAGACCCAGTACTTC. The rearrangement uses TRBV12-3 or TRBV12-4 and TRBJ2-5; the D call may be TRBD1 or TRBD2 (5 bases each). Trimming removed 6 bases at V and 6 bases at J, with 17 bases between. The CDR3 sequence is 14 residues long.

This clonotype was picked up a small number of times. The gene calls are TRBV5-4 and TRBJ2-3; 7 nucleotides align to TRBD1. The V gene end was trimmed by 3 bases and the J gene end by 5 bases; junction bases not matched to a gene: 6. Germline CDR1 reads SGHNT; CDR2 reads YYREEE (reference sequence). The CDR3 runs 14 residues. The CDR3 sequence is CASSYQDRVDTQYF. DNA of the CDR3: TGTGCCAGCAGCTACCAAGACAGGGTAGATACGCAGTATTTT.

This chain connects TRBV19 to TRBJ2-3; 7 bases map to TRBD1. The J segment lost 6 bases and the V segment lost 6 bases, leaving 15 bases of the junction unmatched. CDR3 size: 16 residues. Germline CDR1 is LNHDA and CDR2 is SQIVND (reference sequence). This CDR3 is CASSKPSGTAGDTQYF. The CDR3 DNA sequence: TGTGCCAGTAGCAAACCTTCCGGGACAGCTGGGGATACGCAGTATTTT.

The chain uses TRBV7-3 and TRBJ2-1, with 8 bases fitting TRBD2. With 8 bases clipped from V and 4 bases from J, the junction kept 10 bases outside the gene matches. Germline V gives CDR1 SGHTA, CDR2 FQGTGA. The CDR3 runs to 15 residues. This CDR3 reads CASAPRGGRYNEQFF. The CDR3 DNA follows: TGTGCCAGCGCCCCACGGGGCGGGAGGTACAATGAGCAGTTCTTC. Together with reference TRBV7-3 and TRBJ2-1, the CDR3 gives the full variable domain: GAGVSQTPSNKVTEKGKYVELRCDPISGHTALYWYRQSLGQGPEFLIYFQGTGAADDSGLPNDRFFAVRPEGSVSTLKIQRTERGDSAVYLCASAPRGGRYNEQFFGPGTRLTVL.

This clonotype appeared a few times. The genes are TRBV4-3 and TRBJ2-7; TRBD2 agrees at 9 bases. Trimming at V came to 0 bases and at J to 3 bases, leaving 6 bases not matched to a gene. The CDR3 length is 16 residues. Germline V lookup: CDR1 LGHNA, CDR2 YSLEER. CDR3: CASSQERGTSFYEQYF. For the CDR3, the DNA is TGCGCCAGCAGCCAAGAGAGGGGGACTAGCTTCTACGAGCAGTACTTC.